This T cell receptor (beta chain) was retrieved from a study of cytomegalovirus exposure and HLA in healthy donors. Findings and limits, study-wide: In a later analysis, TCR beta V- and J-gene trimming was associated with a missense DCLRE1C variant. In an earlier analysis, in some 500 donors, most V segments appeared productive either ~90% or ~30% of the time.

Trimming stripped 5 bases from V and 1 base from J, with 8 bases between. CDR1 and CDR2 (germline): MNHEY, SVGAGI. This CDR3 spans 13 amino acids. In the case of this clone: Its matching antigen is unknown.

The PCR made use of 60 Vbeta and 13 Jbeta primers. Original methodology: As a later analysis found, there were tens of millions of unique TCR beta chains, of which roughly 11 million were shared. TCRdb keeps only in-frame clones here, not all; method: immunoSEQ multiplex PCR. V and J calls and clone size come straight from that table; D and trimming were deduced from the DNA. The repertoire holds around 170,000 clones, with around four fifths as singletons. This sequence originates from a woman aged 18-29 years in good health and CMV-seronegative. The sample consisted of PBMCs. V usage is TRBV6-5 and J usage is TRBJ1-2, with D hard to call. The CDR3 sequence is CASSEGINYGYTF. CDR3 nucleotide sequence: TGTGCCAGCAGTGAGGGTATTAACTATGGCTACACCTTC.